A single TCR beta chain is shown here with its context. Its antigen is still unknown. Both 60 Vbeta primers and 13 Jbeta primers went into the PCR. Data came from immunoSEQ multiplex PCR; TCRdb stores just in-frame clones and leaves some out. The sample has more than 85,000 clones; 75% to 85% are singletons. This record belongs to a study of cytomegalovirus exposure and HLA in healthy donors. The germline V gene has CDR1 SGDLS and CDR2 YYNGEE. The germline V and J ends were trimmed by 0 bases and 3 bases, with 10 bases remaining between them. The CDR3 is 15 residues long. General study findings and limits: A later analysis by the authors found several of the most significant clusters apparently linked to common viral pathogens. In vitro testing confirmed a few CMV-associated chains as specific for CMV antigens.

The donors, nominally healthy at sampling, likely had unrecorded immune exposures. The rearrangement links TRBV9 to TRBJ1-3, with D perhaps matching TRBD1 (6 bases). The clonotype originates from a man in his late teens or twenties in good health and CMV-seronegative. What was sequenced was PBMCs. The chain's CDR3 is CASSVVGGGGNTIYF. The CDR3 bases are TGTGCCAGCAGCGTAGTAGGGGGTGGTGGAAACACCATATATTTT.